The rows below give T cell receptor beta chains drawn from one sample of a study of a mutant IDH1 vaccine in newly diagnosed glioma. Clones were read by immunoSEQ multiplex PCR, and TCRdb kept only the in-frame ones, dropping some. The data hold 50,000 to 70,000 clones, with about four fifths observed a single time. No antigen is known for these receptors. Sequences were derived from PBMCs, sampled from a glioma patient whose treatment included an IDH1 peptide vaccine. All receptors derive from a woman aged 50 to 60 with glioma. Both conserved end residues are part of each CDR3. The order of the fields is D gene, clone size, V gene, J gene, CDR3 protein, CDR3 DNA. A D gene is named only where the DNA matches it firmly. Size values are once, few and many counts, or a class for expanded clones, and some rows have none.

d_gene: .; abundance: .; v_gene: TRBV5-6; j_gene: TRBJ2-7; CDR3aa: CASSNRRAKSYEQYF; CDR3nt: TGTGCCAGCAGCAACCGGCGGGCGAAGTCCTACGAGCAGTACTTC
d_gene: .; abundance: .; v_gene: TRBV5-4; j_gene: TRBJ2-4; CDR3aa: CASSLGVGLAKNIQYF; CDR3nt: TGTGCCAGCAGCTTGGGGGTGGGGCTAGCCAAAAACATTCAGTACTTC
d_gene: TRBD1; abundance: .; v_gene: TRBV5-1; j_gene: TRBJ1-2; CDR3aa: CASSSDRAYGYTF; CDR3nt: TGCGCCAGCAGCTCGGACAGGGCATATGGCTACACCTTC
d_gene: TRBD1; abundance: .; v_gene: TRBV27; j_gene: TRBJ1-1; CDR3aa: CASRTDRAGTEAFF; CDR3nt: TGTGCCAGCAGGACGGACAGGGCTGGCACTGAAGCTTTCTTT
d_gene: TRBD2; abundance: .; v_gene: TRBV7-2; j_gene: TRBJ2-5; CDR3aa: CASSSRAVTSGGGTQYF; CDR3nt: TGTGCCAGCAGCTCCCGGGCCGTGACTAGCGGGGGTGGGACCCAGTACTTC
d_gene: .; abundance: .; v_gene: TRBV5-1; j_gene: TRBJ2-5; CDR3aa: CASSLLGSIAGRETQYF; CDR3nt: TGCGCCAGCAGCCTTCTTGGGTCAATTGCAGGCCGAGAGACCCAGTACTTC
d_gene: TRBD1; abundance: once; v_gene: TRBV5-4; j_gene: TRBJ2-3; CDR3aa: CASSLRDRASTDTQYF; CDR3nt: TGTGCCAGCAGCTTGAGGGACAGGGCTAGCACAGATACGCAGTATTTT
d_gene: .; abundance: few; v_gene: TRBV6-4; j_gene: TRBJ1-5; CDR3aa: CASSECFLRYQPQHF; CDR3nt: TGTGCCAGCAGTGAGTGCTTCCTAAGGTATCAGCCCCAGCATTTT
d_gene: .; abundance: .; v_gene: TRBV6-6; j_gene: TRBJ1-1; CDR3aa: CASRRGLNTEAFF; CDR3nt: TGTGCCAGCAGAAGGGGCTTGAACACTGAAGCTTTCTTT
d_gene: TRBD2; abundance: .; v_gene: TRBV27; j_gene: TRBJ2-1; CDR3aa: CASSPAGVFNEQFF; CDR3nt: TGTGCCAGCTCTCCAGCGGGGGTCTTCAATGAGCAGTTCTTC
d_gene: .; abundance: .; v_gene: TRBV5-4; j_gene: TRBJ1-2; CDR3aa: CASSQSGSYGYTF; CDR3nt: TGTGCCAGCAGTCAGTCGGGTTCCTATGGCTACACCTTC
d_gene: .; abundance: .; v_gene: TRBV25-1; j_gene: TRBJ2-2; CDR3aa: CASSGVGRNTGELFF; CDR3nt: TGTGCCAGCAGTGGGGTAGGAAGGAACACCGGGGAGCTGTTTTTT
d_gene: .; abundance: .; v_gene: TRBV13; j_gene: TRBJ2-5; CDR3aa: CASSLEGEETQYF; CDR3nt: TGTGCCAGCAGCTTAGAGGGAGAAGAGACCCAGTACTTC
d_gene: .; abundance: .; v_gene: TRBV6-5; j_gene: TRBJ1-1; CDR3aa: CASSRGSVGTEAFF; CDR3nt: TGTGCCAGCAGCAGAGGCTCGGTCGGCACTGAAGCTTTCTTT
d_gene: TRBD2; abundance: .; v_gene: TRBV2; j_gene: TRBJ2-7; CDR3aa: CASTSGGGEQYF; CDR3nt: TGTGCCAGCACTAGCGGGGGGGGCGAGCAGTACTTC
d_gene: TRBD1; abundance: .; v_gene: TRBV29-1; j_gene: TRBJ2-7; CDR3aa: CSVVPLLTGATPYEQYF; CDR3nt: TGCAGCGTTGTCCCCCTCTTGACAGGGGCCACCCCCTACGAGCAGTACTTC
d_gene: .; abundance: .; v_gene: TRBV18; j_gene: TRBJ2-6; CDR3aa: CASSLLSGANVLTF; CDR3nt: TGTGCCAGCTCTCTTCTCTCTGGGGCCAACGTCCTGACTTTC
d_gene: TRBD2; abundance: .; v_gene: TRBV20-1; j_gene: TRBJ2-1; CDR3aa: CSGGGVNEQFF; CDR3nt: TGCAGTGGGGGAGGGGTGAATGAGCAGTTCTTC
d_gene: TRBD1; abundance: few; v_gene: TRBV6-5; j_gene: TRBJ2-2; CDR3aa: CASSSSGTAPRELFF; CDR3nt: TGTGCCAGCAGTTCTTCCGGGACAGCCCCCCGGGAGCTGTTTTTT
d_gene: TRBD1; abundance: .; v_gene: TRBV27; j_gene: TRBJ2-7; CDR3aa: CASSGQGGYLVQYF; CDR3nt: TGTGCCAGCAGTGGACAGGGGGGGTACTTGGTGCAGTACTTC
d_gene: .; abundance: .; v_gene: TRBV6-1; j_gene: TRBJ2-7; CDR3aa: CASSEASYEQYF; CDR3nt: TGTGCCAGCAGTGAGGCCTCCTACGAGCAGTACTTC
d_gene: TRBD1; abundance: .; v_gene: TRBV13; j_gene: TRBJ2-7; CDR3aa: CASSSDRAGEQYF; CDR3nt: TGTGCCAGCAGCTCGGACAGGGCGGGCGAGCAGTACTTC